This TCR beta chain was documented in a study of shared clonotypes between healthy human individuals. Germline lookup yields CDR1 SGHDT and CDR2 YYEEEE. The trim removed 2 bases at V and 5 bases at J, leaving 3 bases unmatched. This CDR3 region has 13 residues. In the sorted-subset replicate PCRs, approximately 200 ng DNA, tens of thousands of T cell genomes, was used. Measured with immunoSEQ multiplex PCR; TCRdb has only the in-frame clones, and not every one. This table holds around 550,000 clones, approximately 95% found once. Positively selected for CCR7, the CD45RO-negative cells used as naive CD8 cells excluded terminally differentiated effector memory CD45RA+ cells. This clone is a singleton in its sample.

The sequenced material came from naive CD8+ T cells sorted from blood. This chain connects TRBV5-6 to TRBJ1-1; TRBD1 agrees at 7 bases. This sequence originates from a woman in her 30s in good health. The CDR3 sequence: CASSLQGWTEAFF. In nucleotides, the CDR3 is TGTGCCAGCAGCTTACAGGGGTGGACTGAAGCTTTCTTT.